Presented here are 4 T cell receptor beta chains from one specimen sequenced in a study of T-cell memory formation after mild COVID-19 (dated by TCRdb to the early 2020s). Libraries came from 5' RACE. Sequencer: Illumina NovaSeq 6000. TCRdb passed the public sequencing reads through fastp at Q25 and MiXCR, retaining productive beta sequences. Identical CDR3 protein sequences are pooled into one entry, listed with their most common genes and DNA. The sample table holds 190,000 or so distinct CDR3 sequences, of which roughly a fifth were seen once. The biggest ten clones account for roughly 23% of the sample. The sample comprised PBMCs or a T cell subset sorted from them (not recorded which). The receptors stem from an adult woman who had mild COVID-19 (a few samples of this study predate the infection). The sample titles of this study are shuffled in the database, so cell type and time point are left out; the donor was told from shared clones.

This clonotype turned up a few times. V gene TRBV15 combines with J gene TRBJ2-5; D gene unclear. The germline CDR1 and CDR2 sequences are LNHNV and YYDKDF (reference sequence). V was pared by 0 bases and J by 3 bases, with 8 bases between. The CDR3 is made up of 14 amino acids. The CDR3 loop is CATSRDYTEETQYF. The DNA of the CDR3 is TGTGCCACCAGCAGAGACTACACCGAAGAGACCCAGTACTTC.

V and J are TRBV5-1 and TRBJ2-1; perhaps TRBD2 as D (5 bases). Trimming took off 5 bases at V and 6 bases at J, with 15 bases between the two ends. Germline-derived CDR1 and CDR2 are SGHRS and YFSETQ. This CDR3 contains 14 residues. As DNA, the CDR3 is TGCGCCAGCAGGGACCCAGTGGGGAGCAATGAGCAGTTCTTC. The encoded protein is CASRDPVGSNEQFF.

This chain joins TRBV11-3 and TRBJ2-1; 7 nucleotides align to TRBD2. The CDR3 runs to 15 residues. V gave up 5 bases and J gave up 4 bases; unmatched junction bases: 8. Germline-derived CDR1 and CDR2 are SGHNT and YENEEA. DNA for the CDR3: TGTGCCAGCAGCGACGCGTTCGGGGGGTACAATGAGCAGTTCTTC. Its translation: CASSDAFGGYNEQFF.

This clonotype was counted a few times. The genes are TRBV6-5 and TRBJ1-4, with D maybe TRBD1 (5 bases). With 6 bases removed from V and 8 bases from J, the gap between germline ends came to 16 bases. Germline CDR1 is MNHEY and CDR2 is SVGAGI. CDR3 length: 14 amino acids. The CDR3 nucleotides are TGTGCCAGCAGCCCCAACGAAAGGGGCGAAAAACTGTTTTTT. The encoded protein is CASSPNERGEKLFF.